A selection of T cell receptor beta chains follows, all from one sample in a study of blood T cell repertoires in COVID-19. Sequenced by immunoSEQ multiplex PCR; TCRdb stores in-frame clones only, minus some. The table shows around 230,000 clones, with roughly 84% occurring only once. Material: peripheral blood. Receptors were obtained from a man aged 35-49 years with acute or convalescent COVID-19. Each CDR3 is given with its conserved first and last residue. A D gene is named only where the DNA matches it firmly. Size is omitted from some rows. Given values are once, few, many or a class for expanded clones.

v_gene	abundance	j_gene	d_gene	CDR3aa	CDR3nt
TRBV14	.	TRBJ1-3	TRBD1	CASSQLRGQGGNTIYF	TGTGCCAGCAGCCAACTCAGGGGGCAGGGAGGAAACACCATATATTTT
TRBV29-1	.	TRBJ1-4	.	CSVGGLTNEKLFF	TGCAGCGTTGGTGGCCTAACTAATGAAAAACTGTTTTTT
TRBV5-1	.	TRBJ2-1	.	CASSWGDRVSEQFF	TGCGCCAGCAGCTGGGGGGACCGTGTGAGTGAGCAGTTCTTC
TRBV19	.	TRBJ2-2	.	CAIKGTTHTGELFF	TGTGCCATCAAGGGGACAACTCACACCGGGGAGCTGTTTTTT
TRBV6-5	.	TRBJ2-1	TRBD2	CASSYWTSKGHNEQFF	TGTGCCAGCAGTTATTGGACTAGCAAAGGCCACAATGAGCAGTTCTTC
TRBV7-7	.	TRBJ2-5	.	CASSLELVGETQYF	TGTGCCAGCAGCTTAGAACTAGTTGGGGAGACCCAGTACTTC
TRBV27	.	TRBJ1-2	.	CASSLSDPGHYGYTF	TGTGCCAGCAGTTTATCCGATCCAGGTCACTATGGCTACACCTTC
TRBV7-2	.	TRBJ2-1	.	CASSARGLYNEQFF	TGTGCCAGCAGCGCCCGGGGTCTCTACAATGAGCAGTTCTTC
TRBV2	.	TRBJ2-1	TRBD2	CASSEEIGSAGGGNEQFF	TGTGCCAGCAGTGAAGAGATAGGTTCGGCGGGAGGCGGCAATGAGCAGTTCTTC
TRBV7-2	few	TRBJ2-7	TRBD2	CASSRPAGLAGELAYEQYF	TGTGCCAGCAGTCGACCTGCGGGACTAGCGGGAGAGTTGGCCTACGAGCAGTACTTC
TRBV11-1	few	TRBJ1-1	.	CASSKGGGNTEAFF	TGTGCCAGCAGTAAGGGAGGCGGGAACACTGAAGCTTTCTTT
TRBV19	.	TRBJ2-2	TRBD2	CASSKGLAAGELFF	TGTGCCAGTAGTAAAGGACTAGCGGCCGGGGAGCTGTTTTTT
TRBV6-5	.	TRBJ1-4	TRBD1	CASSLTGTGNEKLFF	TGTGCCAGCTCTCTCACCGGGACAGGAAACGAAAAACTGTTTTTT
TRBV29-1	.	TRBJ1-1	.	CSVEQVTEAFF	TGCAGCGTTGAACAGGTCACTGAAGCTTTCTTT
TRBV2	.	TRBJ1-1	.	CASSELMNTEAFF	TGTGCCAGCAGTGAACTAATGAACACTGAAGCTTTCTTT
TRBV11-2	.	TRBJ1-5	.	CASSLGRDQPQHF	TGTGCCAGCAGCTTAGGGAGGGATCAGCCCCAGCATTTT
TRBV6-6	.	TRBJ2-5	.	CASSPKGLTAQETQYF	TGTGCCAGCAGCCCAAAAGGCCTTACAGCCCAAGAGACCCAGTACTTC